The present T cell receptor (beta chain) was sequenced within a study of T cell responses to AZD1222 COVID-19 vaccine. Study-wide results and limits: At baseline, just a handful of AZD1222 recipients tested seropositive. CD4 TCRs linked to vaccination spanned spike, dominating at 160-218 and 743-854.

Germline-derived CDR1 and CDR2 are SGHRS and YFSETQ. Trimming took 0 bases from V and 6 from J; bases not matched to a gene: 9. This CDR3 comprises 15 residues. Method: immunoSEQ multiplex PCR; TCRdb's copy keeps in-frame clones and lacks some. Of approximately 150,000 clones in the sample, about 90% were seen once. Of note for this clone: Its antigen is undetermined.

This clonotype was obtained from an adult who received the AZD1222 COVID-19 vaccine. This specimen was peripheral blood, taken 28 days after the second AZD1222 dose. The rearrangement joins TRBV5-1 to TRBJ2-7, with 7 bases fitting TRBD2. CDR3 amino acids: CASSLGSGLAAEQYF. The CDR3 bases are TGCGCCAGCAGCTTGGGCAGTGGGCTAGCGGCCGAGCAGTACTTC.